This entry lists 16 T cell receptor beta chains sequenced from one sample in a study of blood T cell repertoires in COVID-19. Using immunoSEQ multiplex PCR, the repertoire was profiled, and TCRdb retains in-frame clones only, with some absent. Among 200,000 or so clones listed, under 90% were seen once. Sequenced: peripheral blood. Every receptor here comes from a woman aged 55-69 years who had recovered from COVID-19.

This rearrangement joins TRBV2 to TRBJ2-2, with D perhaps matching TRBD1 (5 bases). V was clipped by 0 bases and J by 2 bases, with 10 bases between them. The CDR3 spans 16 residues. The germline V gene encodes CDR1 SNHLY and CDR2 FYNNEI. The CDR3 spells CASSEAGLLNTGELFF. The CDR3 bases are TGTGCCAGCAGTGAAGCGGGGCTATTAAACACCGGGGAGCTGTTTTTT.

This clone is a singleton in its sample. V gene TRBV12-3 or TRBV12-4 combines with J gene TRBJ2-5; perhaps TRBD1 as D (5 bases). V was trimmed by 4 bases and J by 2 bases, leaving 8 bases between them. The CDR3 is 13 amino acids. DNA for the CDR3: TGTGCCAGCAGTTCTGACAGTCAAGAGACCCAGTACTTC. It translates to CASSSDSQETQYF.

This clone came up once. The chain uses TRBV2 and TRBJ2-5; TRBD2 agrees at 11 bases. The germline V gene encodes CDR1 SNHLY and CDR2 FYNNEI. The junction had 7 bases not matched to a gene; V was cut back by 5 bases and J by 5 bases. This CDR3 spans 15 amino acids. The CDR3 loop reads CASSTLAGGGETQYF. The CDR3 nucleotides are TGTGCCAGCAGTACTCTAGCGGGGGGTGGGGAGACCCAGTACTTC. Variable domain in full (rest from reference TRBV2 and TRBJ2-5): EPEVTQTPSHQVTQMGQEVILRCVPISNHLYFYWYRQILGQKVEFLVSFYNNEISEKSEIFDDQFSVERPDGSNFTLKIRSTKLEDSAMYFCASSTLAGGGETQYFGPGTRLLVL.

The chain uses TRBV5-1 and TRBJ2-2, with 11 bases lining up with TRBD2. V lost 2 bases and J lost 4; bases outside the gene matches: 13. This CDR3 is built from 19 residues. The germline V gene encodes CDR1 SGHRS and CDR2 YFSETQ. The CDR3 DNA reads TGCGCCAGCAGCTTCCAGGGTAGCGGGGGGGGCCCGAGCACCGGGGAGCTGTTTTTT. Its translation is CASSFQGSGGGPSTGELFF.

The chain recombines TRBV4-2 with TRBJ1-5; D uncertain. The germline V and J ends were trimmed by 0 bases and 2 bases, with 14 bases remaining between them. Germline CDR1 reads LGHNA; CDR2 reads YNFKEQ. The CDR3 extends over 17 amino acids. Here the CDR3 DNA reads TGTGCCAGCAGCCAAGATCTTGGGGAGTTGGGCAATCAGCCCCAGCATTTT. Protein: CASSQDLGELGNQPQHF.

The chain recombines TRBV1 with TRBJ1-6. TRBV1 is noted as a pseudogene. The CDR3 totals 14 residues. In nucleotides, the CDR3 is TGCACCAGCAGCCCCGGGGAGGGACGCTCACCCCTCCACTTT. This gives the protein CTSSPGEGRSPLHF.

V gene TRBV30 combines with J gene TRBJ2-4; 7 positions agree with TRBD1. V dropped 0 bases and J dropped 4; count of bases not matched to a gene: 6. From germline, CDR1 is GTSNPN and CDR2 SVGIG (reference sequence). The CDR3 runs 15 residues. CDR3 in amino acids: CAWSVVPGQKNIQYF. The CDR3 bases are TGTGCCTGGAGTGTAGTCCCGGGACAGAAAAACATTCAGTACTTC. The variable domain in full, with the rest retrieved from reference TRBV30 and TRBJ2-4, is SQTIHQWPATLVQPVGSPLSLECTVEGTSNPNLYWYRQAAGRGLQLLFYSVGIGQISSEVPQNLSASRPQDRQFILSSKKLLLSDSGFYLCAWSVVPGQKNIQYFGAGTRLSVL.

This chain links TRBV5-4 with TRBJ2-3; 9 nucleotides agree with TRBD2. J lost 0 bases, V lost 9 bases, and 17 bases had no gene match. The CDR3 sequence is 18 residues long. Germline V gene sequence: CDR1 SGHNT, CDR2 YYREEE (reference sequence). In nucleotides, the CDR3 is TGTGCCACCGCCGCAGGAGCGGGGGGACCCTTAAGCACAGATACGCAGTATTTT. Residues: CATAAGAGGPLSTDTQYF.

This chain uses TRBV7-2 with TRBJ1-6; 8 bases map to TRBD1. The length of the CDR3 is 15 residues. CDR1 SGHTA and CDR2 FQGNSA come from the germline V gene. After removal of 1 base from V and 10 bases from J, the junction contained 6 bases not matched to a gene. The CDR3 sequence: CASSLEGTGPSPLHF. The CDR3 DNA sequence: TGTGCCAGCAGCTTAGAAGGGACAGGTCCGTCACCCCTCCACTTT.

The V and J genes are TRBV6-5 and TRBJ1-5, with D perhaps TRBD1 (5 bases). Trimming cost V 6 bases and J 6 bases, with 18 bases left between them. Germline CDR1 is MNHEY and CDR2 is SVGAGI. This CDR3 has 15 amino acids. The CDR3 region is CASSRGTEKGQPQHF. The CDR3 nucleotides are TGTGCCAGCAGCCGGGGGACGGAGAAGGGTCAGCCCCAGCATTTT.

The CDR3 sequence: CASSPGPGGYEQYF. The CDR3 DNA reads TGTGCCAGCAGCCCGGGCCCTGGGGGGTACGAGCAGTACTTC. This chain links TRBV5-8 with TRBJ2-7, with D possibly TRBD2 on 6 matching bases. From germline, CDR1 is SGHTS and CDR2 YDEGEE. This CDR3 has 14 amino acids. Deletions cut 4 bases from V and 4 bases from J, with 15 bases between.

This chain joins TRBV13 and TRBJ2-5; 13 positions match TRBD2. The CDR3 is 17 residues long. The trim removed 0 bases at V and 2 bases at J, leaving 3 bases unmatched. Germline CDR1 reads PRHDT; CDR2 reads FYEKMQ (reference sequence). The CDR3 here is CASSLGWTSGRQETQYF. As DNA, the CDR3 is TGTGCCAGCAGCTTAGGTTGGACTAGCGGGAGACAAGAGACCCAGTACTTC.

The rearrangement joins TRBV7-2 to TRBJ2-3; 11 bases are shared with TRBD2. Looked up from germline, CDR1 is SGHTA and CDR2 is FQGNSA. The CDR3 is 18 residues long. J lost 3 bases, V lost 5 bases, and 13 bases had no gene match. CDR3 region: CASSPLLGLAGPTDTQYF. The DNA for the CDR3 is TGTGCCAGCAGCCCGCTACTCGGACTAGCGGGCCCTACAGATACGCAGTATTTT.

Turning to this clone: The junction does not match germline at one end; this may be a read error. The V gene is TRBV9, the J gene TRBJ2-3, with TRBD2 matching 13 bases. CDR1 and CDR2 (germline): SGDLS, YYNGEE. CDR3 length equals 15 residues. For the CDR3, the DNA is TGTGCCAGCAGCCCCTGGACTAGCGGGGGCCCCCCGCAATATTTT. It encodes CASSPWTSGGPPQYF.

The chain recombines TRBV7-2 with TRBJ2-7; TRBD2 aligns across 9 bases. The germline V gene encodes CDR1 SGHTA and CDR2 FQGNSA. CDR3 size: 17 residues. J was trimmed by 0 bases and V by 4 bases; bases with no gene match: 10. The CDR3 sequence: CASSSQITRGGSYEQYF. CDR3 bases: TGTGCCAGCAGCTCCCAAATTACGCGGGGGGGCTCCTACGAGCAGTACTTC. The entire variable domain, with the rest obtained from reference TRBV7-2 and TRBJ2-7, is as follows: GAGVSQSPSNKVTEKGKDVELRCDPISGHTALYWYRQSLGQGLEFLIYFQGNSAPDKSGLPSDRFSAERTGGSVSTLTIQRTQQEDSAVYLCASSSQITRGGSYEQYFGPGTRLTVT.

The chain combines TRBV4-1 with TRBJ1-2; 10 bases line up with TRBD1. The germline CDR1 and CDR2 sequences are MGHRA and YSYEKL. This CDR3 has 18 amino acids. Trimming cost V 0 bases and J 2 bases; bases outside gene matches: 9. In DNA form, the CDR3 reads TGCGCCAGCAGCCAAGATGGGATGCGGGGACAGGGGAACTATGGCTACACCTTC. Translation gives CASSQDGMRGQGNYGYTF.